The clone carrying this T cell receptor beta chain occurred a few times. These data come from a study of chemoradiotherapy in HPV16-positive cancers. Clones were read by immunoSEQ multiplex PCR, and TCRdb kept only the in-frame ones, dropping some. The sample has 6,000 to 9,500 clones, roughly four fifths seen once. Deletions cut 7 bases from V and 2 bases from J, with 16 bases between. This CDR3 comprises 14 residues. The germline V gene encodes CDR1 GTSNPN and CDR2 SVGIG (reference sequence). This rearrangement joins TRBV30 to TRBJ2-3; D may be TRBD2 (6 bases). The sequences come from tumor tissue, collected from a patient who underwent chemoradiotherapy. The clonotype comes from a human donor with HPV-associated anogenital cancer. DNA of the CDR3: TGTGCCTCTAGCTCGGGACTCTCCACAGATACGCAGTATTTT. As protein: CASSSGLSTDTQYF.